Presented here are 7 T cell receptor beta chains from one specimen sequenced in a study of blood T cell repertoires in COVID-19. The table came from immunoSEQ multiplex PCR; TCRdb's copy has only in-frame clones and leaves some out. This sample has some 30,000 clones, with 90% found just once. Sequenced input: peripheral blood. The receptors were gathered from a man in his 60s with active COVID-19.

The CDR3 nucleotides are TGCAGCGTTGCTGGACAGAACTATGGCTACACCTTC. Protein sequence: CSVAGQNYGYTF. The gene calls are TRBV29-1 and TRBJ1-2; a weak D match, TRBD1 (6 bases). Looked up from germline, CDR1 is SQVTM and CDR2 is ANQGSEA. The CDR3 loop spans 12 amino acids. Trimming left V 4 bases short and J 2 bases short, with 8 bases between.

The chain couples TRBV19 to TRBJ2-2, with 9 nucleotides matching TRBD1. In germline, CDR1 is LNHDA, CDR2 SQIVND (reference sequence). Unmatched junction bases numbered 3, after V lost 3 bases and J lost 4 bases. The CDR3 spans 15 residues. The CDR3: CASSITGGTTGELFF. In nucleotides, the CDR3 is TGTGCCAGTAGTATTACAGGGGGCACCACCGGGGAGCTGTTTTTT.

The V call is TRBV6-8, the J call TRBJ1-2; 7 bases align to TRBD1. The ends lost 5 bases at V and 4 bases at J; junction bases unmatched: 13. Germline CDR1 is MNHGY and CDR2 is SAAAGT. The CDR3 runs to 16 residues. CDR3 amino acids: CASSPSRRGRSYGYTF. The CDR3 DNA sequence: TGTGCCAGCAGTCCCAGCAGGAGGGGGCGCAGCTATGGCTACACCTTC.

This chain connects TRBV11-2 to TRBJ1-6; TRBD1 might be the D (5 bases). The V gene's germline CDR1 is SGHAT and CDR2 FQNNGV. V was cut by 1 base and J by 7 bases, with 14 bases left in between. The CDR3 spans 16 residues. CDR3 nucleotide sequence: TGTGCCAGCAGCTTAGTTCTCGCAGGGCAGAATTCACCCCTCCACTTT. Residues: CASSLVLAGQNSPLHF.

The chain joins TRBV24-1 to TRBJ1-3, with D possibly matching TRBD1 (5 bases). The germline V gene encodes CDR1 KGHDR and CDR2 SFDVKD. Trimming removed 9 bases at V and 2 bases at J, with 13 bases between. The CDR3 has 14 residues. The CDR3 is CATDPGSAGNTIYF. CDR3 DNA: TGTGCCACCGACCCAGGGTCGGCTGGAAACACCATATATTTT.

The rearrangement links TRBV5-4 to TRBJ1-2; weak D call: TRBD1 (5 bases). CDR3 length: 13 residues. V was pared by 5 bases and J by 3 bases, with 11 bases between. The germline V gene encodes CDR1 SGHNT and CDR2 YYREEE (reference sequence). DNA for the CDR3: TGTGCCAGCAGACTTCGGGGGGACTATGGCTACACCTTC. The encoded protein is CASRLRGDYGYTF.

CDR3 nucleotide sequence: TGTGCCAGCAGTGTGACAGGTCCTCTAGGCGGCTACACCTTC. Protein product: CASSVTGPLGGYTF. The rearrangement joins TRBV2 to TRBJ1-2; D may be TRBD1 (6 bases). Germline values: CDR1 SNHLY, CDR2 FYNNEI. V gave up 4 bases and J gave up 8 bases, with 17 bases separating them. This CDR3 has 14 amino acids.